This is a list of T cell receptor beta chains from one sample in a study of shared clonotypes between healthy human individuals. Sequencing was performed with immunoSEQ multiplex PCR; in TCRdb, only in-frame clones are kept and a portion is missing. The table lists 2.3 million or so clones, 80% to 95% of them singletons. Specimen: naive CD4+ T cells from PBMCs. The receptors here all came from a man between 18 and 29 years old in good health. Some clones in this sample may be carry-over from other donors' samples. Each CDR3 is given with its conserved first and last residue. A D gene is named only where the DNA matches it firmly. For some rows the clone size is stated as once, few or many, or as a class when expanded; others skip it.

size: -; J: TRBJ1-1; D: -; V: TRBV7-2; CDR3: CASSLGYEAFF; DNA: TGTGCCAGCAGCCTAGGGTATGAAGCTTTCTTT
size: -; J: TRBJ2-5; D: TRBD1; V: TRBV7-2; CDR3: CASSLEDRVPETQYF; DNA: TGTGCCAGCAGCTTAGAGGACAGGGTCCCGGAGACCCAGTACTTC
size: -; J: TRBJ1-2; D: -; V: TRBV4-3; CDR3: CASSQWTATNYGYTF; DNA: TGCGCCAGCAGCCAATGGACAGCTACCAACTATGGCTACACCTTC
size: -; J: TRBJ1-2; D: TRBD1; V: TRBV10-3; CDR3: CAIRDPTGDGYTF; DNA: TGTGCCATCAGGGACCCCACAGGGGATGGCTACACCTTC
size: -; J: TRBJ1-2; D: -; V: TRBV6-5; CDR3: CASSERGDGYTF; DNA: TGTGCCAGCAGTGAACGGGGGGATGGCTACACCTTC
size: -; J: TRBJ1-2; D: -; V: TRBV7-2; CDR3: CASSPTPRVNYGYTF; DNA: TGTGCCAGCAGCCCTACCCCGAGGGTTAACTATGGCTACACCTTC
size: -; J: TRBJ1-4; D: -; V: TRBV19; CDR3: CASSMGYTTNEKLFF; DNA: TGTGCCAGTAGTATGGGGTACACAACTAATGAAAAACTGTTTTTT
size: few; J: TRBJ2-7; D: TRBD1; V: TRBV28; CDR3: CASTPGTGHYEQYF; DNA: TGTGCCAGCACCCCCGGGACAGGGCACTACGAGCAGTACTTC
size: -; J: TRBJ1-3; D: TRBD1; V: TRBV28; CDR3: CASSRVDRGPATIYF; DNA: TGTGCCAGCAGCCGGGTGGACAGGGGACCCGCCACCATATATTTT
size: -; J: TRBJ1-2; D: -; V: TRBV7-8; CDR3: CASSKRRDNNYGYTF; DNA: TGTGCCAGCAGCAAACGACGGGATAATAACTATGGCTACACCTTC
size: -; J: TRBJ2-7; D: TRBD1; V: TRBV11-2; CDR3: CASSNGQGTLYEQYF; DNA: TGTGCCAGCAGCAACGGACAGGGGACCCTCTACGAGCAGTACTTC
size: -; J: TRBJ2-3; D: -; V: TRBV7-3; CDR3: CASSKGTSTDTQYF; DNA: TGTGCCAGCAGCAAAGGGACTAGCACAGATACGCAGTATTTT
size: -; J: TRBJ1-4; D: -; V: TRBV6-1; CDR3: CASSALGGGLNEKLFF; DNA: TGTGCCAGCAGTGCGCTGGGGGGGGGTCTTAATGAAAAACTGTTTTTT
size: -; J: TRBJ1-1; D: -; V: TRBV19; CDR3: CASSIESSGSLNTEAFF; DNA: TGTGCCAGTAGTATAGAAAGTTCGGGCAGCTTGAACACTGAAGCTTTCTTT
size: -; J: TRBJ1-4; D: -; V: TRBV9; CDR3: CASSVGEGGEKLFF; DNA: TGTGCCAGCAGCGTAGGGGAGGGAGGTGAAAAACTGTTTTTT
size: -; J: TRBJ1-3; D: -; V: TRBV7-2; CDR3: CASSLAGGDSGNTIYF; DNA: TGTGCCAGCAGCTTAGCCGGGGGGGATTCCGGAAACACCATATATTTT
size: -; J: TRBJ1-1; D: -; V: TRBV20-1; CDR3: CSASPNTEAFF; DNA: TGCAGTGCTTCCCCGAACACTGAAGCTTTCTTT
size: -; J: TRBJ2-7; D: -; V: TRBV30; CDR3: CAWSVPWGAYEQYF; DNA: TGTGCCTGGAGTGTACCTTGGGGGGCCTACGAGCAGTACTTC
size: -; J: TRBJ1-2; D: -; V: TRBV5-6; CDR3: CASSLATVPNYGYTF; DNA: TGTGCCAGCAGCTTGGCTACAGTTCCTAACTATGGCTACACCTTC
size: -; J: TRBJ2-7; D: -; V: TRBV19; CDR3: CASSNGGVGSYEQYF; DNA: TGTGCCAGTAGTAACGGCGGGGTCGGCTCCTACGAGCAGTACTTC
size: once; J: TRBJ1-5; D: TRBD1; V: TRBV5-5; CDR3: CASSAEGQGSGNQPQHF; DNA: TGTGCCAGCAGCGCAGAGGGACAGGGGTCAGGCAATCAGCCCCAGCATTTT
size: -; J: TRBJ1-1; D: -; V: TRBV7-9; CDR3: CASSLQGLRTEAFF; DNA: TGTGCCAGCAGCTTACAGGGCCTGAGGACTGAAGCTTTCTTT
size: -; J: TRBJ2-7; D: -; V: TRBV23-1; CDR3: CASSPNRYEQYF; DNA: TGCGCCAGCAGCCCTAACAGGTACGAGCAGTACTTC
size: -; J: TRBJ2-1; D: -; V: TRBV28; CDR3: CASSSRDLIF; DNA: TGTGCCAGCAGTTCACGCGACTTAATCTTC
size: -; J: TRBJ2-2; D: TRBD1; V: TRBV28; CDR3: CASSPPGQGSGELFF; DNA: TGTGCCAGCAGTCCTCCGGGACAGGGGTCCGGGGAGCTGTTTTTT
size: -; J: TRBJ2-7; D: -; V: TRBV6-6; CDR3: CASKPRTLSQTYEQYF; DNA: TGTGCCAGCAAACCCAGGACACTTTCCCAGACCTACGAGCAGTACTTC
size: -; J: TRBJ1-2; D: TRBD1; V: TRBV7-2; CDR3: CASSLGTAGFYGYTF; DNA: TGTGCCAGCAGCCTGGGGACAGCTGGGTTTTATGGCTACACCTTC
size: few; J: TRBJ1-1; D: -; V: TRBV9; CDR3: CASSSTSRTGNTEAFF; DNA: TGTGCCAGCAGCTCCACCTCTCGAACAGGGAACACTGAAGCTTTCTTT
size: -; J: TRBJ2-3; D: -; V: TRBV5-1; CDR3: CASSLALGGTQYF; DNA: TGCGCCAGCAGCTTGGCCCTCGGGGGTACGCAGTATTTT
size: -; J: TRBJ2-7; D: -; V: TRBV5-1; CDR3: CASSLGGGYEQYF; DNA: TGCGCCAGCAGCTTGGGCGGTGGGTACGAGCAGTACTTC
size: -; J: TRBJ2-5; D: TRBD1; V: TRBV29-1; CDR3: CSGRTGQETQYF; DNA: TGCAGCGGTAGGACAGGGCAAGAGACCCAGTACTTC
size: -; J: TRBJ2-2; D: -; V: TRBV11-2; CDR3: CASSLIRQRETNTGELFF; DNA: TGTGCCAGCAGCTTAATTAGACAGAGAGAAACAAACACCGGGGAGCTGTTTTTT
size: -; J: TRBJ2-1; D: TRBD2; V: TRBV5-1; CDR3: CASSFGLAGGNEQFF; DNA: TGCGCCAGCAGCTTTGGACTAGCGGGCGGCAATGAGCAGTTCTTC
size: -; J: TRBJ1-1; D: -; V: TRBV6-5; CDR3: CASSATTYTEAFF; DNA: TGTGCCAGCAGTGCCACGACCTACACTGAAGCTTTCTTT
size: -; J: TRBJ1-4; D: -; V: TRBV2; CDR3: CASSLASNEKLFF; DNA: TGTGCCAGCAGTTTGGCCTCCAATGAAAAACTGTTTTTT
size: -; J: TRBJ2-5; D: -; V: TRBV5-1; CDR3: CASSLISRETQYF; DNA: TGCGCCAGCAGCTTGATCTCTCGGGAGACCCAGTACTTC
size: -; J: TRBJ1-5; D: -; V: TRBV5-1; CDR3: CASREGDGGSNQPQHF; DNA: TGCGCCAGCCGCGAAGGGGATGGAGGGAGCAATCAGCCCCAGCATTTT
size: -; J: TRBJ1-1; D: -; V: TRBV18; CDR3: CASLQGLMNTEAFF; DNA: TGTGCCAGCCTACAGGGTCTAATGAACACTGAAGCTTTCTTT